This entry features one T cell receptor beta chain sequence. No antigen is known for it. These data come from a study of shared clonotypes between healthy human individuals. Study observations and caveats: It was observed that roughly 5.4% of naive CD4 clonotypes were shared across a few donors.

The CDR3 totals 15 residues. Germline assignment: CDR1 MNHNS and CDR2 SASEGT. The V end lost 4 bases, the J end lost 5 bases, and 18 bases lay between the germline ends. Assay execution took place at the deep level. The repertoire was sequenced with immunoSEQ multiplex PCR; TCRdb's copy has only in-frame clones and lacks some. The table includes some 2.3 million clones, over 90% detected once. This chain joins TRBV6-1 and TRBJ2-7, with D perhaps matching TRBD2 (5 bases). Sequenced input: naive CD4+ T cells from PBMCs. As for subset: CD45RA+ positively selected. This receptor was identified in a man aged 18 to 29 in good health. Some clones in this sample may be carry-over from other donors' samples. The DNA for the CDR3 is TGTGCCAGCAGTGCCTCATCGGCTCCGAGGGACGAGCAGTACTTC. Its translation is CASSASSAPRDEQYF.